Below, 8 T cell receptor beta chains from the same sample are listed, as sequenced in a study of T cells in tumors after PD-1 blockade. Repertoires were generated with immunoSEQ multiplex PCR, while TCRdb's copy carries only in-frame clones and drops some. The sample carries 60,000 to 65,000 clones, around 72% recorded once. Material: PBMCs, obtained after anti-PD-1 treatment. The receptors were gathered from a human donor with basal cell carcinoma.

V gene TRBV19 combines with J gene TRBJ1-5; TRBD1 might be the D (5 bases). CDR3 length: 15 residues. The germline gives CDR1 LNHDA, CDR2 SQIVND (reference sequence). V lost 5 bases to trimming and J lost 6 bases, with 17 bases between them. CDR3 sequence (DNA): TGTGCCAGTAGTGACCGGGGCTTCTTGAGTCAGCCCCAGCATTTT. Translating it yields CASSDRGFLSQPQHF.

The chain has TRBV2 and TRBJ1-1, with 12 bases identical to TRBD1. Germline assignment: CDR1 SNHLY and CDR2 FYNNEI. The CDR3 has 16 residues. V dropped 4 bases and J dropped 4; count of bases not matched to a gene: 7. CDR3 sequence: CASSAGTGGGGTEAFF. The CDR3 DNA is TGTGCCAGCAGTGCCGGGACAGGGGGCGGAGGCACTGAAGCTTTCTTT.

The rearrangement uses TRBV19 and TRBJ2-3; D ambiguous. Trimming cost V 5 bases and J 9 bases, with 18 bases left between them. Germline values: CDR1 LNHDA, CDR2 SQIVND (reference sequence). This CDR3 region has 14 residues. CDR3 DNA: TGTGCCAGTAGTCTGGCAGGAGAAACGCGGACGCAGTATTTT. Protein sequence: CASSLAGETRTQYF.

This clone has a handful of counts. The CDR3 region is CASRLGNTEAFF. The CDR3 DNA sequence: TGTGCCAGCAGGTTAGGGAACACTGAAGCTTTCTTT. The rearrangement joins TRBV6-6 to TRBJ1-1; D uncertain. This CDR3 has 12 amino acids. V was cut by 6 bases and J by 1 base, with 6 bases left in between. Per the germline V gene, CDR1 is MNHNY and CDR2 is SVGAGI (reference sequence).

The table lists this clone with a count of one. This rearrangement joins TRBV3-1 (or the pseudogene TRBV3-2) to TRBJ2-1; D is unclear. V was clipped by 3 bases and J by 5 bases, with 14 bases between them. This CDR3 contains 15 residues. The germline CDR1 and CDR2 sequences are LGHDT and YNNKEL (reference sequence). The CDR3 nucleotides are TGTGCCAGCAGCCAGTACGACCGGGCACACAATGAGCAGTTCTTC. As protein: CASSQYDRAHNEQFF.

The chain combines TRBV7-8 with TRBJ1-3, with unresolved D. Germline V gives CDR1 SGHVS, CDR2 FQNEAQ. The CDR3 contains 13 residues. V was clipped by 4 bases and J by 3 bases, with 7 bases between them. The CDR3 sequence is CASSWPGGNTIYF. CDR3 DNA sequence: TGTGCCAGCAGCTGGCCTGGTGGAAACACCATATATTTT.

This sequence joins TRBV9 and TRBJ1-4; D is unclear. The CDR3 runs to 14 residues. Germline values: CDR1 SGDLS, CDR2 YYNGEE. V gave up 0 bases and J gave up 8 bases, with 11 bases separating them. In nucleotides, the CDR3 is TGTGCCAGCAGCGTAGGCGGGGTACGGGAAAAACTGTTTTTT. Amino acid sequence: CASSVGGVREKLFF.

CDR3: CASSLLKGVAYEQYF. Here the CDR3 DNA reads TGCGCCAGCAGCCTACTCAAGGGGGTTGCCTACGAGCAGTACTTC. This chain joins TRBV5-1 and TRBJ2-7; possibly TRBD1 for D (6 bases). V was clipped by 4 bases and J by 2 bases, with 16 bases between them. Germline loops: CDR1 SGHRS, CDR2 YFSETQ. The CDR3 runs to 15 residues.